This T cell receptor (beta chain) was identified in a study of CD8 T cells in ankylosing spondylitis (TCRdb year 2017). For the study in its entirety: The study profiled T cell receptor beta repertoires in healthy donors and ankylosing spondylitis patients to find disease-linked TCR variants. In total, the full study cohort was made up of 100 to 140 healthy donors and approximately 24 ankylosing spondylitis patients. Peripheral blood was sampled, and synovial fluid was additionally collected from ankylosing spondylitis patients. Study-wide findings and limitations: A CD8+ phenotype was shown by the disease-linked clones, which were found at relatively low frequencies in peripheral blood. Some TCR beta motif variants had previously been reported in synovial fluid and blood of reactive arthritis patients, which suggested common disease-initiation mechanisms. Blood from ankylosing spondylitis patients appeared to be characterized by a TCR beta motif made up of seven or eight highly homologous amino acid variants. Significant enrichment of the disease-linked clones was reported in matched synovial fluid samples from ankylosing spondylitis patients.

V and J lose 0 bases and 7 bases, and a span of 20 bases separates them. Taken from the germline V gene, the CDR1 and CDR2 loops are SGDLS and YYNGEE. CDR3 length: 17 amino acids, cysteine to phenylalanine. Only the CDR3 part of the read is kept: 51 bases, read in frame from the first base. Reads for this sample came from an Illumina HiSeq 2500. TCR beta libraries were prepared by quantitative 5'-RACE with molecular barcodes. Turning to the authors' computational methods: A new computational method based on a probabilistic model of VDJ rearrangement was used to identify disease-linked TCR variants. The public sequencing data were trimmed at Q25 with fastp and processed into clonotypes with MiXCR by TCRdb, which kept only in-frame beta chains. Under each unique CDR3 protein, matching rows form one entry showing the most common genes and DNA. The V and J calls follow TCRdb's processing rather than the paper's. The sample contains about 42,000 distinct CDR3 sequences, about 4.2% of them found a single time. Clones ranked in the top ten supply roughly 4.2% of the sample.

This clonotype was detected ten times or more. The antigen this receptor binds is unknown. Qualities for individual bases were not recorded, and no much larger clone is one base off. This sequence uses TRBV9 and TRBJ2-1; the D region possibly corresponds to TRBD1 (5 bases align). This TCR was sampled from a female donor with ankylosing spondylitis or in good health (not recorded which). Sequenced: blood, either unsorted or a sorted T cell fraction (not recorded which). CDR3 loop: CASSVALRQGNRNEQFF. In nucleotide form, the sequence is TGTGCCAGCAGCGTAGCCCTGCGGCAGGGCAATCGGAATGAGCAGTTCTTC.